Sequencing of this T cell receptor beta chain was carried out in a study of Ad26.COV2.S vaccination and SARS-CoV-2 variants. The table came from immunoSEQ multiplex PCR; TCRdb's copy has only in-frame clones and leaves some out. The table includes more than 250,000 clones, more than 75% detected once. Regarding treatment: around 19 received Ad26.COV2.S at low or high dose, single or two shots; 5 received placebo; per-sample allocation not given. Samples were taken on day 63 after the first vaccine or placebo injection. From germline, CDR1 is LGHDT and CDR2 YNNKEL (reference sequence). J lost 7 bases, V lost 6 bases, and 10 bases had no gene match. The CDR3 length is 15 residues.

The sample was peripheral blood, taken in a trial of Ad26.COV2.S vaccine versus placebo. The chain joins TRBV3-1 (or the pseudogene TRBV3-2) to TRBJ2-1, with 9 nucleotides matching TRBD2. This sequence was found in a person aged 18 to 59 who received the Ad26.COV2.S COVID-19 vaccine or a placebo. CDR3 sequence (DNA): TGTGCCAGCAGTCGGGGACTAGCCTTTGGGAATGAGCAGTTCTTC. Its translation is CASSRGLAFGNEQFF.